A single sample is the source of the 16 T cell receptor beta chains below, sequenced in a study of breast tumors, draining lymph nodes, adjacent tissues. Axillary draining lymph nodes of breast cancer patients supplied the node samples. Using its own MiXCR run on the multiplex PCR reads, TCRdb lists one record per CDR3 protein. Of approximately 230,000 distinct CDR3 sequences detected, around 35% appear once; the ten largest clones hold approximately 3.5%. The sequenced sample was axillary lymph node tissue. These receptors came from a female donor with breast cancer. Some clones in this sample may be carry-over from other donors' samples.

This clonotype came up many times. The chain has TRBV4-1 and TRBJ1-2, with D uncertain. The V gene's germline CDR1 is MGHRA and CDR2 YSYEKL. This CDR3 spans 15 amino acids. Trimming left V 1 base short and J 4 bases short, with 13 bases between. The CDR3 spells CASSQVLGSGYGYTF. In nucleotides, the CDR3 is TGCGCCAGCAGCCAAGTGTTGGGTTCAGGCTATGGCTACACCTTC.

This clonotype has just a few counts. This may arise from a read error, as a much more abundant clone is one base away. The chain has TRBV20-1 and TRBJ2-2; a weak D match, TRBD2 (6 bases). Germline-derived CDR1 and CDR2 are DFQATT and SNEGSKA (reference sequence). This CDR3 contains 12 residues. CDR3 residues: CSVGGNTGEPFF. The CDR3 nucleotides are TGCAGTGTTGGGGGGAACACCGGGGAGCCGTTTTTT.

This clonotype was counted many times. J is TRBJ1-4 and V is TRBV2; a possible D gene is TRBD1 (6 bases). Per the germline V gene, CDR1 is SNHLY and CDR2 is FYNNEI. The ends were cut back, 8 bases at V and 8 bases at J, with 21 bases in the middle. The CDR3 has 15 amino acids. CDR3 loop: CASQGGGGRGEKLFF. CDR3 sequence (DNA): TGTGCCAGCCAAGGAGGAGGGGGGCGAGGGGAAAAACTGTTTTTT.

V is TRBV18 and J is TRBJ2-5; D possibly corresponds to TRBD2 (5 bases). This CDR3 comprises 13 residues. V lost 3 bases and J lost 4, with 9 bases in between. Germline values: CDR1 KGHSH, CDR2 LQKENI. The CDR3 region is CASSPMGRETQYF. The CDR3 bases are TGTGCCAGCTCACCGATGGGGAGAGAGACCCAGTACTTC.

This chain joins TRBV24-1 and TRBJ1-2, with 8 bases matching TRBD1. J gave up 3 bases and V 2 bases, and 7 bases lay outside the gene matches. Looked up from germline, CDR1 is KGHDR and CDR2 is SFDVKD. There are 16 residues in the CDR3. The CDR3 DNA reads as TGTGCCACCAGTGATTGTGGACAGGGACGTGACTATGGCTACACCTTC. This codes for CATSDCGQGRDYGYTF.

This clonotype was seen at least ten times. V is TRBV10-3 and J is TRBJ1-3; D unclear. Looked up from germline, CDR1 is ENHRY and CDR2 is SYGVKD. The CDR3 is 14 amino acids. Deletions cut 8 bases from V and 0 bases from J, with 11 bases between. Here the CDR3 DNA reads TGTGCCATCGGGGAAAGGAACTCTGGAAACACCATATATTTT. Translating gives CAIGERNSGNTIYF.

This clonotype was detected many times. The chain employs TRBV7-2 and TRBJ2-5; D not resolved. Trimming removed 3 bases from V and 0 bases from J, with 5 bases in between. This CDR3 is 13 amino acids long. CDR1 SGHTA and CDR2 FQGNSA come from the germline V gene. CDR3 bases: TGTGCCAGCAGCTTGTACTACCAAGAGACCCAGTACTTC. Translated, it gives CASSLYYQETQYF. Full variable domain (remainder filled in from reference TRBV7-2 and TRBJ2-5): GAGVSQSPSNKVTEKGKDVELRCDPISGHTALYWYRQSLGQGLEFLIYFQGNSAPDKSGLPSDRFSAERTGGSVSTLTIQRTQQEDSAVYLCASSLYYQETQYFGPGTRLLVL.

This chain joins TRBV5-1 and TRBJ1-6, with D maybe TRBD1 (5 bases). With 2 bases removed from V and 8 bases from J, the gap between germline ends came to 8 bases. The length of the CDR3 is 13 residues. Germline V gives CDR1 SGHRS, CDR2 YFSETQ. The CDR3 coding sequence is TGCGCCAGCAGCTTCCAGGGTGATTCACCCCTCCACTTT. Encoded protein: CASSFQGDSPLHF.

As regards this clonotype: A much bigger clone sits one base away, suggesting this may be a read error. The CDR3 spells CASPQGLDTGELFF. The CDR3 DNA is TGTGCCAGCCCACAGGGCCTGGACACCGGGGAGCTGTTTTTT. J is TRBJ2-2 and V is TRBV9, with a weak D call TRBD1 (6 bases). The V and J ends lost 7 bases and 3 bases respectively, with 13 bases between them. The CDR3 extends over 14 amino acids. Per germline, CDR1 SGDLS and CDR2 YYNGEE.

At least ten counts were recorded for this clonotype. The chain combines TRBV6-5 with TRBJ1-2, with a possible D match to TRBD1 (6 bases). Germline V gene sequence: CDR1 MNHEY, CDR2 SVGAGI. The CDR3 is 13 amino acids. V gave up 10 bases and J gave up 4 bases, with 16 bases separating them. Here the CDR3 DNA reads TGTGCCACGGGGACAACTGGAGGCTATGGCTACACCTTC. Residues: CATGTTGGYGYTF.

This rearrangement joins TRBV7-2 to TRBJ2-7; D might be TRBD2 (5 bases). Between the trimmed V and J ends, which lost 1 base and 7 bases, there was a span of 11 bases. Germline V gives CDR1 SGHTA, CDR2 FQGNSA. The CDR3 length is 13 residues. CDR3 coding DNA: TGTGCCAGCAGCTTAGATCTCCCGGGGGAGCAGTACTTC. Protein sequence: CASSLDLPGEQYF.

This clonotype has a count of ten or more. The CDR3 bases are TGTGCCATCAGCAGTCCTGGTCAGCCCCAGCATTTT. This codes for CAISSPGQPQHF. The rearrangement joins TRBV10-3 to TRBJ1-5, with D uncertain. This CDR3 has 12 residues. CDR1 ENHRY and CDR2 SYGVKD come from the germline V gene. V lost 6 bases to trimming and J lost 6 bases, with 9 bases between them.

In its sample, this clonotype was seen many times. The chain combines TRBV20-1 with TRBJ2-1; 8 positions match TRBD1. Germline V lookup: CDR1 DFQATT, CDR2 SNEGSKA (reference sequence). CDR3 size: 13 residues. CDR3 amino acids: CSSAPNRGSEQFF. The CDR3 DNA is TGCAGCTCAGCCCCAAACAGGGGGAGTGAGCAGTTCTTC.

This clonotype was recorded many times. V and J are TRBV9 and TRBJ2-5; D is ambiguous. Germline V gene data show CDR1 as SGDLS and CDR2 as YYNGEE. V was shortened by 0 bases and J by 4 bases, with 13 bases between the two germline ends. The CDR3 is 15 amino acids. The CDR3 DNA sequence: TGTGCCAGCAGCGTAGGGGCAACCCCCAGAGAGACCCAGTACTTC. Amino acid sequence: CASSVGATPRETQYF.

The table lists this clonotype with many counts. CDR3 sequence (DNA): TGTGCCACCAGTGTAGTGGGAGGAGGACAGGGCACAGATACGCAGTATTTT. It translates to CATSVVGGGQGTDTQYF. This chain uses TRBV24-1 with TRBJ2-3, with D tentatively TRBD1 (7 bases). The CDR3 contains 17 residues. The germline V and J ends were trimmed by 5 bases and 1 base, with 18 bases remaining between them. Germline lookup yields CDR1 KGHDR and CDR2 SFDVKD.

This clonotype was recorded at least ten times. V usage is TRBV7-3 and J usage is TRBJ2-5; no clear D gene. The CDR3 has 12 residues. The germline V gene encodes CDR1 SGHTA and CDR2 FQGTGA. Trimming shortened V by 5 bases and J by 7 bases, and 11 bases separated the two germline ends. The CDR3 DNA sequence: TGTGCCAGCAGCAAACCCAGAGGGACCCAGTACTTC. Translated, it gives CASSKPRGTQYF.